This TCR beta chain was observed in a study of TIL therapy for anti-PD-1-resistant metastatic lung cancer. The wider study: Tumor harvest preceded PD-1/PD-L1 blockade, followed by nivolumab treatment.

The time point is: pre-treatment sample, taken before nivolumab and TIL therapy. The germline V gene has CDR1 SGHNT and CDR2 YYREEE (reference sequence). The CDR3 sequence is 15 residues long. V was clipped by 4 bases and J by 4 bases; unmatched bases: 7. This clone was seen more than once but under ten times. The immunoSEQ assay was v3. Repertoires were generated with immunoSEQ multiplex PCR, while TCRdb's copy carries only in-frame clones and drops some. The table records around 30,000 clones, 74% of them present only once. The chain is built from TRBV5-4 and TRBJ2-2; 7 bases align to TRBD2. The source is a woman aged 30 to 85 with non-small cell lung cancer. The specimen comprised blood, sampled at baseline. CDR3 sequence (DNA): TGTGCCAGCAGCCACGGACTAGACGCCACCGGGGAGCTGTTTTTT. Amino acid sequence: CASSHGLDATGELFF.